Listed below are T cell receptor beta chains from one sample, sequenced in a study of T-cell reconstitution after alpha-beta-depleted transplantation in children. Each CDR3 protein is one row after TCRdb ran MiXCR on the PCR reads. Of just under 350,000 distinct CDR3 sequences in the sample, around 15% were seen once. Sequencing used PBMCs, mostly from graft donor cells, obtained 360 days after TCRalphabeta/CD19-depleted stem cell transplant. The receptor set was obtained from a male patient aged 2 to 9 who had a stem cell transplant for acute lymphoblastic leukemia, so the T cells may come from the graft donor. The CDR3 runs from the conserved cysteine through the conserved F or W. A D gene is named only where the DNA matches it firmly. Clone size is stated in some rows and not others, as once, few, many or a class when expanded.

>TRBD2|TRBJ2-4|TRBV9|NA|16
CASSVGGRETKNIQYF
TGTGCCAGCAGCGTAGGCGGGAGGGAGACCAAAAACATTCAGTACTTC
>NA|TRBJ2-1|TRBV20-1|few|12
CSVQAGYNEQFF
TGCAGTGTCCAGGCGGGCTACAATGAGCAGTTCTTC
>NA|TRBJ2-7|TRBV28|few|15
CASSFGRIPSYEQYF
TGTGCCAGCAGTTTTGGACGGATTCCTTCCTACGAGCAGTACTTC
>NA|TRBJ2-7|TRBV20-1|NA|13
CSARARMYYEQYF
TGCAGTGCTAGAGCAAGGATGTACTACGAGCAGTACTTC
>NA|TRBJ2-6|TRBV4-1|NA|16
CASSQDSSSGANVLTF
TGCGCCAGCAGCCAAGACAGCTCCTCTGGGGCCAACGTCCTGACTTTC
>NA|TRBJ1-6|TRBV27|NA|13
CASTWFINSPLHF
TGTGCCAGCACGTGGTTCATTAATTCACCCCTCCACTTT
>NA|TRBJ2-7|TRBV12-3/TRBV12-4|NA|13
CASSWGEGYEQYF
TGTGCCAGCAGTTGGGGTGAGGGGTACGAGCAGTACTTC
>NA|TRBJ2-3|TRBV10-3|NA|14
CAIRQGKSTDTQYF
TGTGCCATCAGACAGGGAAAAAGCACAGATACGCAGTATTTT
>NA|TRBJ2-1|TRBV15|many|17
CATSREYRTVSYNEQFF
TGTGCCACCAGCAGAGAATACAGGACAGTTTCCTACAATGAGCAGTTCTTC
>NA|TRBJ1-2|TRBV19|few|14
CASSAGPGGYGYTF
TGTGCCAGTAGTGCCGGGCCTGGGGGCTATGGCTACACCTTC
>NA|TRBJ2-7|TRBV4-2|few|18
CASSQDGELWGALYEQYF
TGTGCCAGCAGCCAAGACGGGGAGTTATGGGGTGCCCTCTACGAGCAGTACTTC
>TRBD1|TRBJ2-6|TRBV5-1|NA|18
CASREPGQATSGANVLTF
TGCGCCAGCAGAGAGCCGGGACAGGCCACCTCTGGGGCCAACGTCCTGACTTTC
>TRBD1|TRBJ2-3|TRBV4-3|few|18
CASSQEGTGTRATDTQYF
TGCGCCAGCAGCCAAGAGGGGACAGGGACGAGGGCCACAGATACGCAGTATTTT
>TRBD2|TRBJ2-1|TRBV14|NA|15
CASSQSGRGYNEQFF
TGTGCCAGCAGCCAAAGCGGGAGGGGGTACAATGAGCAGTTCTTC
>NA|TRBJ1-1|TRBV5-6|few|14
CASSPFSGSYEAFF
TGTGCCAGCAGCCCATTTTCCGGGTCCTATGAAGCTTTCTTT
>NA|TRBJ1-2|TRBV20-1|few|17
CSARDRIRRGANYGYTF
TGCAGTGCTAGAGACCGAATCCGGAGGGGAGCTAACTATGGCTACACCTTC
>TRBD2|TRBJ2-5|TRBV6-1|NA|17
CASSEWWDSGSQETQYF
TGTGCCAGCAGTGAATGGTGGGATAGCGGGAGCCAAGAGACCCAGTACTTC
>TRBD1|TRBJ2-7|TRBV7-2|NA|13
CASRLDRAGEQYF
TGTGCCAGCAGACTCGACAGGGCGGGCGAGCAGTACTTC
>TRBD2|TRBJ2-1|TRBV6-5|many|16
CASSYGLAGSYNEQFF
TGTGCCAGCAGTTACGGACTAGCGGGGTCCTACAATGAGCAGTTCTTC
>TRBD2|TRBJ2-3|TRBV28|NA|15
CASISGLYLTDTQYF
TGTGCCAGCATTAGCGGGTTATACCTGACAGATACGCAGTATTTT
>NA|TRBJ2-7|TRBV4-2|NA|17
CASSQGPATVERYEQYF
TGTGCCAGCAGCCAAGGGCCCGCGACAGTAGAACGCTACGAGCAGTACTTC
>TRBD1|TRBJ1-4|TRBV11-2|NA|18
CASSLTSAGGELNEKLFF
TGTGCCAGCAGCTTAACTTCGGCAGGGGGGGAGCTTAATGAAAAACTGTTTTTT
>NA|TRBJ1-5|TRBV6-2/TRBV6-3|few|17
CASSWSGTRRWEQPQHF
TGTGCCAGCAGCTGGAGTGGGACCCGTAGATGGGAGCAGCCCCAGCATTTT
>NA|TRBJ2-7|TRBV28|many|15
CASSPLMSDSYEQYF
TGTGCCAGCAGTCCCCTAATGTCCGATTCCTACGAGCAGTACTTC
>NA|TRBJ2-1|TRBV12-3/TRBV12-4|few|13
CASSPIQGAGQFF
TGTGCCAGCAGTCCGATACAGGGAGCAGGGCAGTTCTTC
>TRBD2|TRBJ2-1|TRBV10-3|few|14
CAISDLAGEVEQFF
TGTGCCATCAGTGATTTAGCGGGAGAGGTTGAGCAGTTCTTC
>NA|TRBJ2-2|TRBV21-1|once|20
CASSKGLCPSGRENTGELFF
TGTGCCAGCAGCAAAGGATTGTGTCCTAGCGGGAGGGAAAACACCGGGGAGCTGTTTTTT
>TRBD1|TRBJ2-7|TRBV29-1|few|13
CSVQDRRPYEQYF
TGCAGCGTGCAGGACAGGCGGCCCTACGAGCAGTACTTC
>TRBD2|TRBJ2-3|TRBV6-5|few|16
CASSYFKREGADTQYF
TGTGCCAGCAGTTACTTTAAGCGGGAGGGAGCAGATACGCAGTATTTT
>NA|TRBJ1-2|TRBV12-3/TRBV12-4|few|16
CASSLLPLGGPYGYTF
TGTGCCAGCAGTTTACTCCCTTTAGGAGGCCCCTATGGCTACACCTTC
>NA|TRBJ2-7|TRBV2|NA|13
CASRTTGAYEQYF
TGTGCCAGCAGGACCACGGGAGCCTACGAGCAGTACTTC
>TRBD2|TRBJ2-3|TRBV20-1|NA|15
CSATRTSGREDTQYF
TGCAGTGCTACCCGGACTAGCGGGAGGGAAGATACGCAGTATTTT
>TRBD2|TRBJ2-7|TRBV9|few|15
CASSVGPAGAYEQYF
TGTGCCAGCAGCGTAGGGCCAGCGGGAGCCTACGAGCAGTACTTC
>NA|TRBJ2-7|TRBV25-1|NA|14
CASRPDGSSYEQYF
TGTGCCAGCAGACCCGACGGGAGCTCCTACGAGCAGTACTTC
>NA|TRBJ2-3|TRBV10-3|many|15
CAISVQARGTDTQYF
TGTGCCATCAGTGTCCAGGCGAGGGGCACAGATACGCAGTATTTT
>TRBD2|TRBJ2-3|TRBV2|NA|16
CASSFSGRVSTDTQYF
TGTGCCAGCAGTTTTAGCGGGAGAGTTAGCACAGATACGCAGTATTTT
>NA|TRBJ2-2|TRBV2|many|19
CASSDLGRQSKANTGELFF
TGTGCCAGCAGTGATCTCGGGAGACAGAGTAAAGCGAACACCGGGGAGCTGTTTTTT
>NA|TRBJ1-6|TRBV7-9|NA|13
CASSLLRDSPLHF
TGTGCCAGCAGCTTACTAAGGGATTCACCCCTCCACTTT
>NA|TRBJ2-1|TRBV29-1|NA|15
CSVEDRRFQLLEQFF
TGCAGCGTTGAAGATAGACGGTTCCAGCTCCTTGAGCAGTTCTTC
>NA|TRBJ2-4|TRBV12-3/TRBV12-4|many|14
CASSLLGRVNIQYF
TGTGCCAGCAGTCTCCTCGGCAGAGTAAACATTCAGTACTTC
>NA|TRBJ2-7|TRBV14|few|15
CASSQGRTVPYEQYF
TGTGCCAGCAGCCAAGGACGGACGGTCCCATACGAGCAGTACTTC
>NA|TRBJ2-1|TRBV30|NA|11
CAWSGFNEQFF
TGTGCCTGGAGTGGATTCAATGAGCAGTTCTTC
>NA|TRBJ2-3|TRBV12-3/TRBV12-4|few|13
CASSLRGWATQYF
TGTGCCAGCAGTTTACGGGGTTGGGCTACGCAGTATTTT
>NA|TRBJ2-1|TRBV6-4|few|13
CASSGTPWDEQFF
TGTGCCAGCAGTGGTACTCCTTGGGATGAGCAGTTCTTC
>NA|TRBJ1-1|TRBV4-1|NA|13
CASSQVQGQGPFF
TGCGCCAGCAGCCAAGTCCAGGGGCAGGGACCTTTCTTT
>TRBD1|TRBJ2-7|TRBV27|NA|15
CASSPLQGPAYEQYF
TGTGCCAGCAGCCCGCTACAGGGGCCGGCCTACGAGCAGTACTTC
>NA|TRBJ2-1|TRBV2|few|18
CASSVRTASLRSYNEQFF
TGTGCCAGCAGTGTCAGGACGGCCTCCCTTCGCTCCTACAATGAGCAGTTCTTC
>TRBD1|TRBJ1-1|TRBV7-6|NA|14
CASSSIQGEHWAFF
TGTGCCAGCAGCTCAATACAGGGGGAACACTGGGCTTTCTTT
>TRBD2|TRBJ2-5|TRBV7-2|once|17
CASSLGIISGSQETQYF
TGTGCCAGCAGCTTAGGAATCATCAGCGGGAGCCAAGAGACCCAGTACTTC
>TRBD1|TRBJ1-1|TRBV12-3/TRBV12-4|few|13
CATGQILNTEAFF
TGTGCCACGGGACAGATTCTGAACACTGAAGCTTTCTTT
>NA|TRBJ1-2|TRBV7-9|NA|14
CASSLAPSFYGYTF
TGTGCCAGCAGCTTAGCCCCCAGCTTCTATGGCTACACCTTC
>NA|TRBJ2-5|TRBV27|NA|15
CASSLRLPGRETQYF
TGTGCCAGCAGTTTAAGGCTTCCAGGGAGAGAGACCCAGTACTTC
>NA|TRBJ2-4|TRBV5-1|NA|16
CASSSPTGLAKNIQYF
TGCGCCAGCAGCTCCCCCACCGGTCTAGCCAAAAACATTCAGTACTTC
>NA|TRBJ1-1|TRBV5-5|few|15
CASSDYPGPNTEAFF
TGTGCCAGCAGCGATTATCCGGGGCCTAACACTGAAGCTTTCTTT
>TRBD2|TRBJ2-1|TRBV20-1|NA|14
CSARGLELYNEQFF
TGCAGTGCTAGGGGACTAGAACTCTACAATGAGCAGTTCTTC
>NA|TRBJ2-5|TRBV7-6|NA|14
CASSSRDSKETQYF
TGTGCCAGCAGCTCCCGGGACTCCAAAGAGACCCAGTACTTC
>TRBD2|TRBJ2-7|TRBV9|NA|15
CASSVEGGSSYEQYF
TGTGCCAGCAGCGTAGAGGGCGGGAGCTCCTACGAGCAGTACTTC
>NA|TRBJ2-1|TRBV29-1|many|17
CSVDSRSGMISGDEQFF
TGCAGCGTTGATAGTCGTTCGGGGATGATAAGTGGAGATGAGCAGTTCTTC
>NA|TRBJ2-3|TRBV24-1|NA|15
CATSVRGGRTDTQYF
TGTGCCACCAGTGTAAGAGGGGGGCGCACAGATACGCAGTATTTT
>NA|TRBJ1-2|TRBV28|NA|12
CASSTGPYGYTF
TGTGCCAGCAGTACCGGACCCTATGGCTACACCTTC